The 17 T cell receptor beta chains below all came from one sample that was sequenced in a study of T cell changes during pregnancy in multiple sclerosis. Generated by immunoSEQ multiplex PCR, the TCRdb table keeps only in-frame clones and is missing some. There are 100,000 to 150,000 clones in the sample; about 94% occur only once, and approximately 5.8% lies in the top ten. Material: peripheral blood, obtained before pregnancy. All receptors derive from a female donor with multiple sclerosis, enrolled in a pregnancy study.

This chain uses TRBV19 with TRBJ2-7; D remains ambiguous. The CDR3 contains 15 residues. V gave up 4 bases and J gave up 3 bases, with 16 bases separating them. Germline CDR1 and CDR2: LNHDA and SQIVND (reference sequence). DNA for the CDR3: TGTGCCAGTAGTAGCGCCAAGAGGAACATCTACGAGCAGTACTTC. Translated: CASSSAKRNIYEQYF.

The rearrangement uses TRBV29-1 and TRBJ1-1; perhaps TRBD1 as D (6 bases). This CDR3 has 12 residues. Germline V CDR1 and CDR2: SQVTM, ANQGSEA. Trimming took 7 bases from V and 4 from J, leaving 13 bases between them. The CDR3 region is CSATGRSTEAFF. DNA of the CDR3: TGCAGCGCTACAGGGAGATCCACTGAAGCTTTCTTT.

The chain uses TRBV5-4 and TRBJ2-7, with 11 nucleotides matching TRBD1. From germline, CDR1 is SGHNT and CDR2 YYREEE (reference sequence). V was pared by 4 bases and J by 7 bases, with 4 bases of the junction left unmatched. The CDR3 runs to 13 residues. The CDR3 DNA sequence: TGTGCCAGCAGCCTGGACAGGGGGCTTGAGCAGTACTTC. Residues: CASSLDRGLEQYF.

The chain employs TRBV5-3 and TRBJ1-4; D remains ambiguous. TRBV5-3 is an ORF; its function is uncertain. The CDR3 covers 14 residues. Deletions cut 8 bases from V and 8 bases from J, with 19 bases between. In nucleotides, the CDR3 is TGTGCCAGGTCCCAACGGGGTGTGAAGGAAAAACTGTTTTTT. This encodes CARSQRGVKEKLFF.

The rearrangement joins TRBV5-1 to TRBJ2-2; 8 bases line up with TRBD1. Germline CDR1 is SGHRS and CDR2 is YFSETQ. CDR3 length: 17 residues. Trimming removed 2 bases from V and 5 bases from J; junction bases left unmatched: 11. The CDR3 loop reads CASSLSPPGQGTGELFF. In DNA form, the CDR3 reads TGCGCCAGCAGCTTATCCCCCCCCGGACAGGGTACCGGGGAGCTGTTTTTT.

The chain combines TRBV7-7 with TRBJ1-4, with D perhaps matching TRBD1 (6 bases). The V end was cut by 5 bases, the J end by 7 bases, with 20 bases between. Germline V gives CDR1 SSHAT, CDR2 FNYEAQ (reference sequence). The CDR3 is 16 amino acids. Here the CDR3 DNA reads TGTGCCAGCAGCGAAATTACCCAGGGGTTCGGTGAAAAACTGTTTTTT. Its translation: CASSEITQGFGEKLFF.

CDR3 in amino acids: CASSSRDRGTDTQYF. The DNA for the CDR3 is TGTGCCAGCAGTTCCCGGGACAGGGGCACAGATACGCAGTATTTT. This rearrangement joins TRBV6-1 to TRBJ2-3; 9 bases align to TRBD1. The germline CDR1 and CDR2 sequences are MNHNS and SASEGT. This CDR3 is built from 15 residues. V shed 5 bases and J 1 base; nucleotides not matched to a gene: 4.

The chain recombines TRBV5-1 with TRBJ1-6; the match to TRBD1 covers 9 bases. Losses at the gene ends were 4 bases for V and 10 bases for J; bases not matched to a gene: 9. CDR1 SGHRS and CDR2 YFSETQ come from the germline V gene. The CDR3 is made up of 15 amino acids. The CDR3 loop is CASSGGQGVSSPLHF. In nucleotides, the CDR3 is TGCGCCAGCAGCGGGGGACAGGGTGTTAGCTCACCCCTCCACTTT. Filled out from reference TRBV5-1 and TRBJ1-6, the complete variable domain reads KAGVTQTPRYLIKTRGQQVTLSCSPISGHRSVSWYQQTPGQGLQFLFEYFSETQRNKGNFPGRFSGRQFSNSRSEMNVSTLELGDSALYLCASSGGQGVSSPLHFGNGTRLTVT.

V and J are TRBV5-1 and TRBJ2-3, with 7 bases fitting TRBD1. Trimming removed 1 base from V and 3 bases from J; junction bases left unmatched: 5. The CDR3 spans 15 residues. Germline V gene data show CDR1 as SGHRS and CDR2 as YFSETQ. DNA for the CDR3: TGCGCCAGCAGCTTGTCCGGGACAGATACAGATACGCAGTATTTT. Translation gives CASSLSGTDTDTQYF. Together with reference TRBV5-1 and TRBJ2-3, the CDR3 gives the full variable domain: KAGVTQTPRYLIKTRGQQVTLSCSPISGHRSVSWYQQTPGQGLQFLFEYFSETQRNKGNFPGRFSGRQFSNSRSEMNVSTLELGDSALYLCASSLSGTDTDTQYFGPGTRLTVL.

The chain recombines TRBV2 with TRBJ2-7; maybe TRBD1 (5 bases). Germline V gene sequence: CDR1 SNHLY, CDR2 FYNNEI. The CDR3 sequence is 15 residues long. V was cut by 2 bases and J by 3 bases, with 14 bases left in between. The CDR3 spells CASSERWAGFYEQYF. Here the CDR3 DNA reads TGTGCCAGCAGTGAAAGGTGGGCAGGGTTCTACGAGCAGTACTTC. Supplemented by reference TRBV2 and TRBJ2-7, the full variable domain reads EPEVTQTPSHQVTQMGQEVILRCVPISNHLYFYWYRQILGQKVEFLVSFYNNEISEKSEIFDDQFSVERPDGSNFTLKIRSTKLEDSAMYFCASSERWAGFYEQYFGPGTRLTVT.

The rearrangement links TRBV29-1 to TRBJ2-1; 7 bases map to TRBD2. After removal of 2 bases from V and 6 bases from J, the junction contained 7 bases not matched to a gene. CDR1 is SQVTM, CDR2 ANQGSEA, per germline. The CDR3 is 14 residues long. In nucleotides, the CDR3 is TGCAGCGTTGAAACCGGACTAGGAGGCAATGAGCAGTTCTTC. This codes for CSVETGLGGNEQFF.

The chain couples TRBV13 to TRBJ1-1; 7 bases are shared with TRBD1. J lost 6 bases, V lost 2 bases, and 0 bases had no gene match. The CDR3 is 12 amino acids. Germline V gene sequence: CDR1 PRHDT, CDR2 FYEKMQ (reference sequence). The CDR3 spells CASSLQGAEAFF. CDR3 DNA: TGTGCCAGCAGCTTACAGGGGGCTGAAGCTTTCTTT.

This chain uses TRBV28 with TRBJ2-7; weak D call: TRBD1 (7 bases). From germline, CDR1 is MDHEN and CDR2 SYDVKM. V lost 8 bases and J 4 bases, leaving 15 bases between the germline ends. This CDR3 comprises 13 residues. CDR3 residues: CASCRRGRYEQYF. Written as DNA, the CDR3 is TGTGCCAGCTGTAGGAGGGGGCGGTACGAGCAGTACTTC.

The genes are TRBV27 and TRBJ2-2; 7 bases agree with TRBD2. This CDR3 is built from 17 residues. Germline lookup yields CDR1 MNHEY and CDR2 SMNVEV (reference sequence). V dropped 1 base and J dropped 0; count of bases not matched to a gene: 5. The CDR3 coding sequence is TGTGCCAGCAGTTTATTGTTACTAGCGTCGAACACCGGGGAGCTGTTTTTT. Its protein product is CASSLLLLASNTGELFF.

This clone is a singleton in its sample. The rearrangement uses TRBV5-5 and TRBJ1-3; D perhaps matches TRBD1 (6 bases). Germline V gene data show CDR1 as SGHKS and CDR2 as YYEKEE (reference sequence). The CDR3 has 14 residues. The V end was cut by 4 bases, the J end by 4 bases, with 12 bases between. The chain's CDR3 is CASSRQERGNTIYF. CDR3 nucleotide sequence: TGTGCCAGCAGCAGACAGGAGCGAGGAAACACCATATATTTT. The full variable domain, in which reference TRBV5-5 and TRBJ1-3 provide the parts outside the CDR3, is DAGVTQSPTHLIKTRGQQVTLRCSPISGHKSVSWYQQVLGQGPQFIFQYYEKEERGRGNFPDRFSARQFPNYSSELNVNALLLGDSALYLCASSRQERGNTIYFGEGSWLTVV.

The chain carries TRBV19 and TRBJ1-2; TRBD1 agrees at 8 bases. The CDR3 has 12 amino acids. Germline values: CDR1 LNHDA, CDR2 SQIVND (reference sequence). The V segment lost 7 bases and the J segment 3 bases; nucleotides outside the gene matches: 1. CDR3 sequence reads: CASTQGDYGYTF. The CDR3 DNA reads as TGTGCCAGTACACAGGGGGACTATGGCTACACCTTC.

This chain links TRBV27 with TRBJ1-3; a possible D gene is TRBD1 (6 bases). The CDR3 runs 16 residues. V was trimmed by 5 bases and J by 0 bases, leaving 14 bases between them. The V gene's germline CDR1 is MNHEY and CDR2 SMNVEV (reference sequence). DNA of the CDR3: TGTGCCAGCAGTATTAAACAGGGATTCTCTGGAAACACCATATATTTT. Amino acid sequence: CASSIKQGFSGNTIYF.